This T cell receptor beta chain was sequenced during a study of tumor and adjacent non-tumor tissue in lung cancer. This sample's RNA came from whole unsorted tissue. More than 3 cm separated this lung sample from the edge of the tumor. Donors were chemotherapy-naive, newly diagnosed lung cancer surgical patients in China, August–late 2014. CDR3 length: 13 residues. In germline, CDR1 is LGHNA, CDR2 YNFKEQ. A remark on this clonotype: Sequence at one end of the junction differs from germline and may be a read error.

A modified ARM-PCR protocol with three rounds of nested PCR amplified TCRbeta. TCRdb reanalysed the multiplex PCR reads using MiXCR and keeps one entry per CDR3 protein. This sample has 40,000 to 60,000 distinct CDR3 sequences, with around 59% found just once. Sequencing was performed on distant non-tumor lung tissue. This clonotype was obtained from a woman aged 70-85 years with non-small cell lung cancer. The chain links TRBV4-2 to TRBJ2-5; TRBD2 is a possible D gene (6 bases). The CDR3 nucleotides are TGTGCCAGCAGCCCGGGGGAGTCAGAGAGCCAGTACTTC. Its protein product is CASSPGESESQYF.